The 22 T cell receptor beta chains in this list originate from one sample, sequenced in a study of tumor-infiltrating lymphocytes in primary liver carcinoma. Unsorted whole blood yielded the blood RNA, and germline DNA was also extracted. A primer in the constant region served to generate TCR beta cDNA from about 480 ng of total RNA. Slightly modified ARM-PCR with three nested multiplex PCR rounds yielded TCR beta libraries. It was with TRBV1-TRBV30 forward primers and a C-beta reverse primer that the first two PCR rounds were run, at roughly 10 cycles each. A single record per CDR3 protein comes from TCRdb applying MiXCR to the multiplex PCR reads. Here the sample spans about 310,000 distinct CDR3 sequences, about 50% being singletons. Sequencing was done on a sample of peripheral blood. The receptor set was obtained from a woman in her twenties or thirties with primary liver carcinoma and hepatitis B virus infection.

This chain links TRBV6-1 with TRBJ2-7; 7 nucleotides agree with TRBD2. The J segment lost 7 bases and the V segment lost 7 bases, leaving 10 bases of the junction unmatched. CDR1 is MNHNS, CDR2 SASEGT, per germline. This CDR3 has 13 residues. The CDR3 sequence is CASKPGRGGEQYF. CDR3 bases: TGTGCCAGCAAGCCGGGGAGGGGTGGGGAGCAGTACTTC.

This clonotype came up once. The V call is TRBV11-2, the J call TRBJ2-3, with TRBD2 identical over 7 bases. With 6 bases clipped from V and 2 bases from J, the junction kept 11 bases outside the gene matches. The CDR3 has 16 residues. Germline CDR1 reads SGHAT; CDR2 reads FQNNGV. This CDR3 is CASSLREGGFTDTQYF. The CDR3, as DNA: TGTGCCAGCAGTTTACGAGAGGGAGGGTTCACAGATACGCAGTATTTT.

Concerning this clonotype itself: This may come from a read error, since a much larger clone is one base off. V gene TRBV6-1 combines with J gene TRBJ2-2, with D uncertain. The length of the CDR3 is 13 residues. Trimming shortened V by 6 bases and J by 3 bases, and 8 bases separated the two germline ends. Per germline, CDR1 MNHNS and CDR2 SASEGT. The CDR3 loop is CASRQVDTGELFF. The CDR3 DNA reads TGTGCCAGCAGGCAAGTGGACACCGGGGAGCTGTTTTTT.

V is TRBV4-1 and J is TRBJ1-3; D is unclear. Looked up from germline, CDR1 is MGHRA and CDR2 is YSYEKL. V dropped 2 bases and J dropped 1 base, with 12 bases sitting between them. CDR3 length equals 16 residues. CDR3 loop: CASSQTPAWSGNTIYF. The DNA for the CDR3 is TGCGCCAGCAGCCAAACGCCCGCTTGGTCTGGAAACACCATATATTTT.

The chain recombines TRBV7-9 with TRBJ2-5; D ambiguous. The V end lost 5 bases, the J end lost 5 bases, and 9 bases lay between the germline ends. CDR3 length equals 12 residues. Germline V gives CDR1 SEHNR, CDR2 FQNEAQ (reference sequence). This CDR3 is CASSPPMETQYF. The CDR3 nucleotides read TGTGCCAGCAGCCCCCCAATGGAGACCCAGTACTTC.

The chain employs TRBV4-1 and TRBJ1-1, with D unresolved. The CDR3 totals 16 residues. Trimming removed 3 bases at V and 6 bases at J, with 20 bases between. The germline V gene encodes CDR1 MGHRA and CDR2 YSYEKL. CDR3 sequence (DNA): TGCGCCAGCAGCCAGTGGGGTACTTCGAGGCTTGCTGAAGCTTTCTTT. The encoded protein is CASSQWGTSRLAEAFF.

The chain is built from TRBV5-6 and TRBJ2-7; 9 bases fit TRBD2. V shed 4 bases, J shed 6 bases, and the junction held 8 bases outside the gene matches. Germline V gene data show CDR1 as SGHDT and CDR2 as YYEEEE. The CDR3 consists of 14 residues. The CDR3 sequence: CASSPTGTSTEQYF. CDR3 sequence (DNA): TGTGCCAGCAGCCCGACCGGGACTAGCACCGAGCAGTACTTC.

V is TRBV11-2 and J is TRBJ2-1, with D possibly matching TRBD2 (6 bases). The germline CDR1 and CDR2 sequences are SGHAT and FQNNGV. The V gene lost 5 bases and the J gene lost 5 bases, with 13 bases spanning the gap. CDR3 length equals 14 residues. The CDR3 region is CASSLATSNNEQFF. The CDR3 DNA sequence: TGTGCCAGCAGCCTAGCGACATCCAACAATGAGCAGTTCTTC.

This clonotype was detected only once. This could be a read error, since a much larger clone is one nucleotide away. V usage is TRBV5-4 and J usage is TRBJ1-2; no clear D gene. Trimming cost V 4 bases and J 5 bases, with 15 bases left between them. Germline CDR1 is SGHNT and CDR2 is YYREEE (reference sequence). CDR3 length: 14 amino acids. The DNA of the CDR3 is TGTGCCAGCAGCCCGGCTCTTACCAGTTATGGCTACACCTTC. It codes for CASSPALTSYGYTF.

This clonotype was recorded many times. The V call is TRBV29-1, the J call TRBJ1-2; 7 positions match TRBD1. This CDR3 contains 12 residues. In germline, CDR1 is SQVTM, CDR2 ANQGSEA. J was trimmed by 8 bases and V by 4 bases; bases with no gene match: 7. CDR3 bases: TGCAGCGTTGTTGACAGGGACCTCGGCTACACCTTC. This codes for CSVVDRDLGYTF. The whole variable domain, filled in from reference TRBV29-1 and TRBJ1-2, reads SAVISQKPSRDICQRGTSLTIQCQVDSQVTMMFWYRQQPGQSLTLIATANQGSEATYESGFVIDKFPISRPNLTFSTLTVSNMSPEDSSIYLCSVVDRDLGYTFGSGTRLTVV.

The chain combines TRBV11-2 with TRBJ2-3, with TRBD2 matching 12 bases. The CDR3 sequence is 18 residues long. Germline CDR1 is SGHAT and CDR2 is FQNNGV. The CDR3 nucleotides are TGTGTCACCAGCAACTCGCAGCGACTAGCGGGAGTTACAGATACGCAGTATTTT. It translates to CVTSNSQRLAGVTDTQYF.

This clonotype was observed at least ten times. CDR3 residues: CSVERRDTQYF. CDR3 in DNA: TGCAGCGTTGAGCGGCGGGATACGCAGTATTTT. The V call is TRBV29-1, the J call TRBJ2-3, with no clear D. CDR1 is SQVTM, CDR2 ANQGSEA, per germline. Trimming removed 3 bases from V and 6 bases from J, with 7 bases in between. The CDR3 is made up of 11 amino acids.

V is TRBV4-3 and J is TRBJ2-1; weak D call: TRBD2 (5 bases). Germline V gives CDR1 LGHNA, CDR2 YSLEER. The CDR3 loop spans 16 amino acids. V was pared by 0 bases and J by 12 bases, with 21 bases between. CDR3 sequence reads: CASSQDTGSSYSVQFF. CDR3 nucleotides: TGCGCCAGCAGCCAAGATACGGGAAGCTCCTACAGTGTGCAGTTCTTC.

CDR3 residues: CASIPLATGGLHEQYF. The DNA for the CDR3 is TGTGCCAGCATCCCACTAGCGACGGGAGGGCTCCACGAGCAGTACTTC. The J gene is TRBJ2-7, the V gene TRBV7-9, with 8 bases that match TRBD2. The V gene's germline CDR1 is SEHNR and CDR2 FQNEAQ (reference sequence). The CDR3 loop spans 16 amino acids. V trimming: 7 bases; J trimming: 5 bases; junction bases outside the gene matches: 16. The variable domain in full, with the rest retrieved from reference TRBV7-9 and TRBJ2-7, is DTGVSQNPRHKITKRGQNVTFRCDPISEHNRLYWYRQTLGQGPEFLTYFQNEAQLEKSRLLSDRFSAERPKGSFSTLEIQRTEQGDSAMYLCASIPLATGGLHEQYFGPGTRLTVT.

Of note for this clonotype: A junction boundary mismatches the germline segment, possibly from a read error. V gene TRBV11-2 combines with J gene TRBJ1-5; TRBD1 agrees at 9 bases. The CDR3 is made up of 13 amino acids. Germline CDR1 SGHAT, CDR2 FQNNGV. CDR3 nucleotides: TGTGCCGGCAGCCGGACAGGGGATCAGCTCCAGCATTTT. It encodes CAGSRTGDQLQHF.

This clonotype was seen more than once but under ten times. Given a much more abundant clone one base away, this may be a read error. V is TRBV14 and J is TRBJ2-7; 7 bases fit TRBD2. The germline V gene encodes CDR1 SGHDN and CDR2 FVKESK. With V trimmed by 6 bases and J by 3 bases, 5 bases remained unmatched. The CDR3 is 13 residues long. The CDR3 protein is CASRTSRSYEQYF. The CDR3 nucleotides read TGTGCCAGCAGGACTAGCAGGAGCTACGAGCAGTACTTC. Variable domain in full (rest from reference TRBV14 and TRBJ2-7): EAGVTQFPSHSVIEKGQTVTLRCDPISGHDNLYWYRRVMGKEIKFLLHFVKESKQDESGMPNNRFLAERTGGTYSTLKVQPAELEDSGVYFCASRTSRSYEQYFGPGTRLTVT.

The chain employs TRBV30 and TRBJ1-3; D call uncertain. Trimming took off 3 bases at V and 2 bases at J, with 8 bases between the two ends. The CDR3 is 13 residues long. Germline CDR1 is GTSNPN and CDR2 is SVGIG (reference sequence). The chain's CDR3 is CAWRPGAGNTIYF. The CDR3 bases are TGTGCCTGGAGGCCTGGGGCTGGAAACACCATATATTTT.

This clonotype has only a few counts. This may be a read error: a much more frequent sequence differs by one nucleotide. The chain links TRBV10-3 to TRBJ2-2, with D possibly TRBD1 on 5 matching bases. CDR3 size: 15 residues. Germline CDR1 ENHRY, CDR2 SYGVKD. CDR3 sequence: CTISAGLANTGELFF. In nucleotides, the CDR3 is TGTACCATCAGTGCAGGGCTTGCGAACACCGGGGAGCTGTTTTTT.

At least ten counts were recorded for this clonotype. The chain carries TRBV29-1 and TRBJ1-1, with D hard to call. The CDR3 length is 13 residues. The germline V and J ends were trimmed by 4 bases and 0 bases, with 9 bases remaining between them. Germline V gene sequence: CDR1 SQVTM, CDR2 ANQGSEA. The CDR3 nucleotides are TGCAGCGTTGCCCCTGGGGTGAACACTGAAGCTTTCTTT. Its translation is CSVAPGVNTEAFF.

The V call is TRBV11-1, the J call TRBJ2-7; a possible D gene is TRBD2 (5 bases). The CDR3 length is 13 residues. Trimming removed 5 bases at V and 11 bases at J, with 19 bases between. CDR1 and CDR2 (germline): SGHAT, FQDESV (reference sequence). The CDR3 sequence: CASSPPPSVEEYF. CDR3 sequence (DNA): TGTGCCAGCAGCCCTCCCCCGAGTGTGGAGGAGTACTTC.

The CDR3 region is CASSTLGGRGPETQYF. In nucleotides, the CDR3 is TGTGCCAGCAGTACGTTAGGCGGGAGGGGGCCAGAGACCCAGTACTTC. The chain links TRBV6-6 to TRBJ2-5, with TRBD2 matching 9 bases. The germline V gene encodes CDR1 MNHNY and CDR2 SVGAGI (reference sequence). The CDR3 runs 16 residues. V was clipped by 5 bases and J by 4 bases; unmatched bases: 11.

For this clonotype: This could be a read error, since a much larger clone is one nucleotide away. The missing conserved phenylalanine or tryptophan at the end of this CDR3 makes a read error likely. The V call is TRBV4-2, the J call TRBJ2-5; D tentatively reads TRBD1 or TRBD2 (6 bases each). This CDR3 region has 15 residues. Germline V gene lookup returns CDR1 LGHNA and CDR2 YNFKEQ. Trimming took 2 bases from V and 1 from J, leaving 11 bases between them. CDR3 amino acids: CASSQYGGPQETQYI. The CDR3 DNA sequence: TGTGCCAGCAGCCAATACGGGGGCCCCCAAGAGACCCAGTACATC.